This TCR beta chain was found in a study of patients and donors after allogeneic stem cell transplantation. This clonotype has a count of ten or more. TCRdb redid the calling of the RT-PCR reads with MiXCR, one entry per CDR3 protein. The repertoire includes about 7,600 distinct CDR3 sequences, about 9.9% of them detected once, and 52% sits in the top ten. Germline V lookup: CDR1 MNHEY, CDR2 SVGAGI. There are 11 residues in the CDR3. Trimming pared 4 bases from V and 5 bases from J, leaving 5 bases between. Sequencing was carried out using blood, either unsorted or a sorted T cell fraction (not recorded which). The sequence was collected from a human donor who was either an allogeneic HSCT recipient or a stem cell or donor lymphocyte infusion donor (not recorded which). It is not recorded whose cells these are; they may come from a transplant donor. The chain has TRBV6-5 and TRBJ1-2; unclear D gene. This CDR3 reads CASSSSYGYTF. CDR3 nucleotide sequence: TGTGCCAGCAGTTCTTCTTATGGCTACACCTTC.